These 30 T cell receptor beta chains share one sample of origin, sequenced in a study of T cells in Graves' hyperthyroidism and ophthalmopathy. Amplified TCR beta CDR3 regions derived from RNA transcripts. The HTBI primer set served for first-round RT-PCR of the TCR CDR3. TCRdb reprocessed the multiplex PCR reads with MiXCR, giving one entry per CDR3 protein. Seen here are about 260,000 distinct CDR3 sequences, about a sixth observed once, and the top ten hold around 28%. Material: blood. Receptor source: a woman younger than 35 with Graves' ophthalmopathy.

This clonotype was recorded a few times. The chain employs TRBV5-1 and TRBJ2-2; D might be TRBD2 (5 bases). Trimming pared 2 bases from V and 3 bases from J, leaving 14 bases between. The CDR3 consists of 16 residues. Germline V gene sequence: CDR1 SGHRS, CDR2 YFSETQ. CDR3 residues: CASSFRGGVDTGELFF. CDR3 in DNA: TGCGCCAGCAGCTTTCGGGGTGGAGTAGACACCGGGGAGCTGTTTTTT. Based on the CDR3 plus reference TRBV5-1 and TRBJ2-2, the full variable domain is KAGVTQTPRYLIKTRGQQVTLSCSPISGHRSVSWYQQTPGQGLQFLFEYFSETQRNKGNFPGRFSGRQFSNSRSEMNVSTLELGDSALYLCASSFRGGVDTGELFFGEGSRLTVL.

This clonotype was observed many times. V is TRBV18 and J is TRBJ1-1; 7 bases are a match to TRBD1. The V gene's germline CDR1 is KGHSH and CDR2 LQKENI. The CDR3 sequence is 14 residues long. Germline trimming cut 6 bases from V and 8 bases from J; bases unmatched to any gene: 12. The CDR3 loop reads CASSPRQGTGEAFF. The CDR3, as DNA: TGTGCCAGCTCCCCCCGACAGGGAACGGGGGAAGCTTTCTTT.

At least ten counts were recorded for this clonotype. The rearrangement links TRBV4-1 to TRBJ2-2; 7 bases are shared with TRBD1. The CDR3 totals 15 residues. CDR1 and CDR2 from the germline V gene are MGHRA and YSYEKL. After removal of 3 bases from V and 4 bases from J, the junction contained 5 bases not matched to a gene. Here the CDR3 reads CASSHLQGSTGELFF. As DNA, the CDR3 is TGCGCCAGCAGCCACTTACAGGGGAGCACCGGGGAGCTGTTTTTT.

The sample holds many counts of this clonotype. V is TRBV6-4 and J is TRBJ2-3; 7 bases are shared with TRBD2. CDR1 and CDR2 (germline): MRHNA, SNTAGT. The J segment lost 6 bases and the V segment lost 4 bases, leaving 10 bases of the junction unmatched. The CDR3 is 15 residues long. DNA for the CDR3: TGTGCCAGCAGTGCCGAAGCGGGAAGCATTGATACGCAGTATTTT. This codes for CASSAEAGSIDTQYF.

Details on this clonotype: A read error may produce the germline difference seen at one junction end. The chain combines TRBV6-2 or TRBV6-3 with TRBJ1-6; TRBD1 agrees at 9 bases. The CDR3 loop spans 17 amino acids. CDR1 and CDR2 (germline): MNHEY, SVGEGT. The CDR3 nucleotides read TGTGCGAGCAGGGGGGACCGCGGCGGGACAGGGAATTCACCCCTCCACTTT. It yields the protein CASRGDRGGTGNSPLHF.

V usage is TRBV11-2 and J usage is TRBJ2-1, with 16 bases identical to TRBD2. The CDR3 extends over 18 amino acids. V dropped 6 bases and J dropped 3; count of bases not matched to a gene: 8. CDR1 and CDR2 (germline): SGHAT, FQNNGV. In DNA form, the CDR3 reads TGTGCCAGCAGTACGGGACTAGCGGGGGGGCTCCTCTACAATGAGCAGTTCTTC. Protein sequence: CASSTGLAGGLLYNEQFF.

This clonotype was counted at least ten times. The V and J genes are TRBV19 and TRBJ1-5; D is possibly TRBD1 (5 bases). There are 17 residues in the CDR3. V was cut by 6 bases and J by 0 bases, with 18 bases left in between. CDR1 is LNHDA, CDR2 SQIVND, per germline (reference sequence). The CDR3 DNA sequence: TGTGCCAGTAGCCGGATAGGGACTGAGAATAGCAATCAGCCCCAGCATTTT. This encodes CASSRIGTENSNQPQHF.

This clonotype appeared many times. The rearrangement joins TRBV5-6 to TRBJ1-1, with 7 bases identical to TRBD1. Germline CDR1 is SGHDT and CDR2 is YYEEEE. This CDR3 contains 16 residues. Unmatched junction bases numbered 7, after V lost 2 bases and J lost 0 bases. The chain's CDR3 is CASSLLGQQMNTEAFF. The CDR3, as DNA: TGTGCCAGCAGCTTACTGGGACAGCAAATGAACACTGAAGCTTTCTTT.

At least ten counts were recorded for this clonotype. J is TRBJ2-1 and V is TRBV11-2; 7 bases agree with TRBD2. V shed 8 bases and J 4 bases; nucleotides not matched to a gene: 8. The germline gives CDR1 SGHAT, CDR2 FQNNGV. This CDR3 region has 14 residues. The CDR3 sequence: CASAHLAEYNEQFF. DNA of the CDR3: TGTGCCAGCGCACACCTAGCGGAGTACAATGAGCAGTTCTTC.

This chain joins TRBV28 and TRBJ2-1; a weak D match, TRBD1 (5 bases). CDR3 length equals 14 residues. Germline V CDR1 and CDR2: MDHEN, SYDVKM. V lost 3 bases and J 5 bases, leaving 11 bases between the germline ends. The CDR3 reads CASSFRRTNNEQFF. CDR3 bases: TGTGCCAGCAGTTTTAGACGGACAAACAATGAGCAGTTCTTC. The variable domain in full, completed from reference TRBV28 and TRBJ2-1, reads DVKVTQSSRYLVKRTGEKVFLECVQDMDHENMFWYRQDPGLGLRLIYFSYDVKMKEKGDIPEGYSVSREKKERFSLILESASTNQTSMYLCASSFRRTNNEQFFGPGTRLTVL.

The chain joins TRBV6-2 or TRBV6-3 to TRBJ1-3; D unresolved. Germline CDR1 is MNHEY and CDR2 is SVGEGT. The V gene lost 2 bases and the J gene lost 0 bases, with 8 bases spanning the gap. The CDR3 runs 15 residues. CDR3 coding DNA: TGTGCCAGCAGTTACGACGACGGCTCTGGAAACACCATATATTTT. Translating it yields CASSYDDGSGNTIYF.

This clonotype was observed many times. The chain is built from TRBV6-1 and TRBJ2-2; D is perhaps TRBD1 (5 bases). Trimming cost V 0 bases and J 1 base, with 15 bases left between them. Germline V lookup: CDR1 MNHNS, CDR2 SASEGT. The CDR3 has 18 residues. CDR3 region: CASSEALVGQGNTGELFF. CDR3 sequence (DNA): TGTGCCAGCAGTGAAGCGCTAGTTGGGCAGGGGAACACCGGGGAGCTGTTTTTT.

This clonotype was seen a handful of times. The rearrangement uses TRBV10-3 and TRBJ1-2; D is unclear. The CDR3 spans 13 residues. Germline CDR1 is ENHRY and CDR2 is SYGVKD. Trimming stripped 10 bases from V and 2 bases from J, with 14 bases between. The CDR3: CATESTGNYGYTF. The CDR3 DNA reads TGTGCCACCGAATCTACGGGGAACTATGGCTACACCTTC.

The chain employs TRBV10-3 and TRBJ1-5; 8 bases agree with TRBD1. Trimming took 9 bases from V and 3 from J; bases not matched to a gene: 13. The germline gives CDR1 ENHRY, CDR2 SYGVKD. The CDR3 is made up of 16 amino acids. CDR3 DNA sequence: TGTGCCATTCCAACCAGGGGGCGGGTTATCAATCAGCCCCAGCATTTT. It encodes CAIPTRGRVINQPQHF.

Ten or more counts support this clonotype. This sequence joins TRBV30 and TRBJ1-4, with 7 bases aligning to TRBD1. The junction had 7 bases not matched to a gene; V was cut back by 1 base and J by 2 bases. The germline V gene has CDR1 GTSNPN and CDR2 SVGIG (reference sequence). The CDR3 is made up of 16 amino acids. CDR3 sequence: CAWSGRWGQTNEKLFF. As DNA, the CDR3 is TGTGCCTGGAGTGGGAGATGGGGACAGACTAATGAAAAACTGTTTTTT.

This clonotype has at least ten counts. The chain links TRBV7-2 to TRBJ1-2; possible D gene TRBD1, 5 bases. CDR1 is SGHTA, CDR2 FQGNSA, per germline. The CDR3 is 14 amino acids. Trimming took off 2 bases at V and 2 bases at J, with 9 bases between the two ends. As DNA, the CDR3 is TGTGCCAGCAGCTTACTAGAGGGGAACTATGGCTACACCTTC. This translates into CASSLLEGNYGYTF.

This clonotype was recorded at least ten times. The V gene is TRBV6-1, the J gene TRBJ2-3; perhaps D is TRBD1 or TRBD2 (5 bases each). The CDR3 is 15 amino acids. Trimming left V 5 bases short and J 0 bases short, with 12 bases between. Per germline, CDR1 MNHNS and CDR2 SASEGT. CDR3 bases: TGTGCCAGCAGTCGGGACCTTGCTAGCACAGATACGCAGTATTTT. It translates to CASSRDLASTDTQYF.

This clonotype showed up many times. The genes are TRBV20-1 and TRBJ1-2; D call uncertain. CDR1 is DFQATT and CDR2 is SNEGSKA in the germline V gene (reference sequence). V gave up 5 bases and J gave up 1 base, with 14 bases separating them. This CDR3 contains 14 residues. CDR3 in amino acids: CSAAHAGSNYGYTF. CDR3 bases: TGCAGTGCTGCGCACGCCGGGAGTAACTATGGCTACACCTTC.

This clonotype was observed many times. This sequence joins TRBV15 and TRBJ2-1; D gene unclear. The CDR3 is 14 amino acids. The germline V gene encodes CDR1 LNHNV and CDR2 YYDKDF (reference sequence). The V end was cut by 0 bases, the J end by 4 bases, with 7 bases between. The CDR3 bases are TGTGCCACCAGCAGAGATGGCGTGTACAATGAGCAGTTCTTC. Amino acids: CATSRDGVYNEQFF.

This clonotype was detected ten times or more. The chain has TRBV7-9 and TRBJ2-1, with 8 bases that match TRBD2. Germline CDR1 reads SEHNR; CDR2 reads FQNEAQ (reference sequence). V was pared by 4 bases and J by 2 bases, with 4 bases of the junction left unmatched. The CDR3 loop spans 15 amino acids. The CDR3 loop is CASSSIAGPYNEQFF. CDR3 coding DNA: TGTGCCAGCAGCTCCATAGCGGGACCCTACAATGAGCAGTTCTTC.

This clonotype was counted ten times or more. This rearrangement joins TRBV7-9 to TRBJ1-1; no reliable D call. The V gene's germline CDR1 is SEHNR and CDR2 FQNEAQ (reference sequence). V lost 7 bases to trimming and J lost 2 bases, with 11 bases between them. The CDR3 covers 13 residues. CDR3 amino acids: CASTPRANTEAFF. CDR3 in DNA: TGTGCCAGCACTCCCCGGGCTAACACTGAAGCTTTCTTT.

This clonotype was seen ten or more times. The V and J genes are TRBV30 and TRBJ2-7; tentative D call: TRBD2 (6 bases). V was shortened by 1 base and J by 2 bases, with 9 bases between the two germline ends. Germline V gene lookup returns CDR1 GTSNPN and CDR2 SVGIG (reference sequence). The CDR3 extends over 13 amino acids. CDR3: CAWSAGATYEQYF. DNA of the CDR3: TGTGCCTGGAGTGCGGGAGCTACCTACGAGCAGTACTTC.

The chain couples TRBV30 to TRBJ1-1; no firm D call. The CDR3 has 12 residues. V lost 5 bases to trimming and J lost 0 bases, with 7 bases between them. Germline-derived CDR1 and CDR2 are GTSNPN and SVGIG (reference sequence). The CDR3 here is CAWEILNTEAFF. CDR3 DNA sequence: TGTGCCTGGGAGATATTGAACACTGAAGCTTTCTTT.

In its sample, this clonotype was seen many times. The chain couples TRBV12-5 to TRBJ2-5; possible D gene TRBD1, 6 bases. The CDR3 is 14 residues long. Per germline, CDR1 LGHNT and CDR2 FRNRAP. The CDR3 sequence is CAELTRTAQETQYF. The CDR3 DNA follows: TGTGCCGAGCTTACCAGGACAGCTCAAGAGACCCAGTACTTC.

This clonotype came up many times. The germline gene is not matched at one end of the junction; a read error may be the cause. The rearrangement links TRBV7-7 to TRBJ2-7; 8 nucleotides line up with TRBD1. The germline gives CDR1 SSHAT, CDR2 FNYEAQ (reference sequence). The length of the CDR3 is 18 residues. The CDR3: CASSPLRGDRPFSYEQYF. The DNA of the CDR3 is TGTGCTAGCAGCCCCCTTCGAGGGGACAGGCCTTTTTCCTACGAGCAGTACTTC.

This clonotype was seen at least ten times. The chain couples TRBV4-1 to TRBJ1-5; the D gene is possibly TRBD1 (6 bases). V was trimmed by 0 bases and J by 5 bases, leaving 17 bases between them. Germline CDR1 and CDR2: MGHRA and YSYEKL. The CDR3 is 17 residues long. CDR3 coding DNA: TGCGCCAGCAGCCAAGATGGACAGCGGAGGGCCGATCAGCCCCAGCATTTT. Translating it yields CASSQDGQRRADQPQHF.

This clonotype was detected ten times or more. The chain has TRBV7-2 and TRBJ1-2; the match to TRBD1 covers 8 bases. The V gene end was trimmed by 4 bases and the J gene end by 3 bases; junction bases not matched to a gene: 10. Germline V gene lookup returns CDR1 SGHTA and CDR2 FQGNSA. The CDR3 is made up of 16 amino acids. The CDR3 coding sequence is TGTGCCAGCAGCTCAAACAGGGGGACGGTCGACTATGGCTACACCTTC. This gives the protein CASSSNRGTVDYGYTF.

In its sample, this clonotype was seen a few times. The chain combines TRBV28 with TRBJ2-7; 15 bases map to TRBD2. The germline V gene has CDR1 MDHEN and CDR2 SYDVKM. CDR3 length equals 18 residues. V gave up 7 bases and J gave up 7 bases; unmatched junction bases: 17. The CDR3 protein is CASNPTVRTSGRAREQYF. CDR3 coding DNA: TGTGCCAGCAACCCAACGGTGAGGACTAGCGGGAGGGCCAGAGAGCAGTACTTC.

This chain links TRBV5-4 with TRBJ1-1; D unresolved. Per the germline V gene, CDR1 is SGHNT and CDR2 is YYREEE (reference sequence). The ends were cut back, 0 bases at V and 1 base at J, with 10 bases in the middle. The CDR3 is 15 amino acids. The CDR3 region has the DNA TGTGCCAGCAGCTTGGGAGCGGGAACGAACACTGAAGCTTTCTTT. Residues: CASSLGAGTNTEAFF.

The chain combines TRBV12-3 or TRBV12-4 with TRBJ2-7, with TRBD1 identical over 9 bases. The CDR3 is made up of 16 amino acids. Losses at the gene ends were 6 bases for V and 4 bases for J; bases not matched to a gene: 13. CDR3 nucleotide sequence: TGTGCCAGCAGCTCCCCCGGGACAGGGAGGGCGTACGAGCAGTACTTC. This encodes CASSSPGTGRAYEQYF.